Listed below are T cell receptor beta chains from one sample, sequenced in a study of post-analysis software for immune sequencing data. From the PCR reads, TCRdb called clonotypes with MiXCR, one entry per CDR3 protein. The data contain hundreds of thousands of distinct CDR3 sequences, less than 35% of them singletons. The sample consisted of blood. The receptor source for this set is a girl aged 5 to 17 with multiple sclerosis. Both conserved end residues are part of each CDR3. The D gene is left open where the match is weak. Size values are once, few and many counts, or a class for expanded clones, and some rows have none.

V	size	D	J	DNA	CDR3
TRBV15	NA	NA	TRBJ1-2	TGTACCACCACCCTTCACGGGATTAACTATGGCTACACCTTC	CTTTLHGINYGYTF
TRBV7-8	NA	TRBD1	TRBJ1-5	TGTGCCAGCAGCTTAGCGGGACAGAATTTGGGCAATCAGCCCCAGCATTTT	CASSLAGQNLGNQPQHF
TRBV7-9	NA	NA	TRBJ2-7	TGTGCCAGCAGCCCCGGGAAGGGGAGCGAGCAGTACTTC	CASSPGKGSEQYF
TRBV29-1	once	TRBD1	TRBJ2-7	TGCAGCGTCGCCGGGACAGGCAACAATGAGCAGTACTTC	CSVAGTGNNEQYF
TRBV7-2	NA	NA	TRBJ2-5	TGTGCCAGCAGCTTAGCGTGGGGGTACCCTGGAGAGACCCAGTACTTC	CASSLAWGYPGETQYF
TRBV18	few	NA	TRBJ2-5	TGTGCCAGCTCAGCCGGACTGGACCAAGAGACCCAGTACTTC	CASSAGLDQETQYF
TRBV2	NA	NA	TRBJ2-1	TGTGCCAGCAGTGAACGGCTCACTAGACACCACAATGAGCAGTTCTTC	CASSERLTRHHNEQFF
TRBV3-1	NA	NA	TRBJ2-3	TGTGCCAGCAGCCATCCCGCCTCCACAGATACGCAGTATTTT	CASSHPASTDTQYF
TRBV6-2/TRBV6-3	NA	TRBD1	TRBJ2-6	TGTGCCAGCAGTTACATAGGACAGGGACACTCTGGGGCCAACGTCCTGACTTTC	CASSYIGQGHSGANVLTF
TRBV24-1	NA	TRBD1	TRBJ1-1	TGTGCCCTCGGACAGGGGGCTCAGAACACTGAAGCTTTCTTT	CALGQGAQNTEAFF
TRBV18	NA	NA	TRBJ2-7	TGTGCCAGCTCACCACTCATACAGGGTAACGACGAGCAGTACTTC	CASSPLIQGNDEQYF
TRBV10-3	few	NA	TRBJ2-7	TGTGCCATCAGTGCCCTCGGGGGATACGAGCAGTACTTC	CAISALGGYEQYF
TRBV6-1	NA	TRBD2	TRBJ2-3	TGTGCCAGCAGCCCCGATCCGGGACTATATTACACAGATACGCAGTATTTT	CASSPDPGLYYTDTQYF
TRBV15	NA	NA	TRBJ1-1	TGTGCCACCAGCAGAGACTGGGGTGGAGTGAACACTGAAGCTTTCTTT	CATSRDWGGVNTEAFF
TRBV10-3	few	TRBD2	TRBJ2-1	TGTGCCATCAGTGAGACGGGACTAGCGCGGTACAATGAGCAGTTCTTC	CAISETGLARYNEQFF
TRBV2	NA	TRBD2	TRBJ2-1	TGTGCCAGCAGTCGGGCAGCGGGAGGACCCCTTGGTGAGCAGTTCTTC	CASSRAAGGPLGEQFF
TRBV20-1	few	NA	TRBJ2-1	TGCAGTGCTAGAGAAAGACCTGGGGGCGAGCAGTTCTTC	CSARERPGGEQFF
TRBV7-2	NA	NA	TRBJ1-1	TGTGCCAGCAGCTCCTCGGCGACTGAAGCTTTTTTT	CASSSSATEAFF
TRBV5-4	NA	NA	TRBJ2-7	TGTGCCAGCAGCAAGGTGGGGAGCTCCTACGAGCAGTACTTC	CASSKVGSSYEQYF
TRBV5-1	many	NA	TRBJ2-3	TGCGCCAGCAGCTTGGTGGCGGGCGATCCCCTCAGCACAGATACGCAGTATTTT	CASSLVAGDPLSTDTQYF
TRBV20-1	NA	TRBD1	TRBJ1-2	TGCAGTGCGTACGGGACAGGGAATGGCTACACCTTC	CSAYGTGNGYTF
TRBV6-4	NA	TRBD2	TRBJ2-1	TGTGCCAGCAGTGAGGGGACTAGCAGCAATGAGCAGTTCTTC	CASSEGTSSNEQFF
TRBV6-6	NA	NA	TRBJ1-1	TGTGCCAGCAGTTACAGGAGGCTCGGGGGTGAAGCTTTCTTT	CASSYRRLGGEAFF
TRBV28	NA	TRBD1	TRBJ1-5	TGTGCCAGCAGTTCGGCGCTAGGGGGCCTCGGACAGCCCCAGCATTTT	CASSSALGGLGQPQHF
TRBV7-9	few	TRBD1	TRBJ2-7	TGTGCCAGCAGCTTAAAATCGGGACAGGGCCGTTACGAGCAGTACTTC	CASSLKSGQGRYEQYF
TRBV4-1	few	NA	TRBJ2-5	TGCGCCAGCAGCCGCGTCATTACCGGAGTAGAGACCCAGTACTTC	CASSRVITGVETQYF
TRBV20-1	few	TRBD2	TRBJ2-7	TGCAGTGCTAGCATACCGGGACTAGCGATAGAGCAGTACTTC	CSASIPGLAIEQYF
TRBV20-1	few	NA	TRBJ1-2	TGCAGTGCTAGGGTGGCTGGCAGGGAGAGCGGCTACACCTTC	CSARVAGRESGYTF